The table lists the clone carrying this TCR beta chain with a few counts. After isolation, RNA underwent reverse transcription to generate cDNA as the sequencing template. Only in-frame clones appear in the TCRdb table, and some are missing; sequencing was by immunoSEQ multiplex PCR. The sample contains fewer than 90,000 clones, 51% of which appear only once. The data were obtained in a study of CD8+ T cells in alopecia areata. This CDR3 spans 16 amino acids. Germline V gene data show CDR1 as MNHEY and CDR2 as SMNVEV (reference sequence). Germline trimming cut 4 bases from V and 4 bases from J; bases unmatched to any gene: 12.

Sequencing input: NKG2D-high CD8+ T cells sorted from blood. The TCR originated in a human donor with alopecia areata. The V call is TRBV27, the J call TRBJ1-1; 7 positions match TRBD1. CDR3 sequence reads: CASSSPLQGIGTEAFF. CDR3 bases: TGTGCCAGCAGTTCCCCCTTACAGGGGATAGGCACTGAAGCTTTCTTT.